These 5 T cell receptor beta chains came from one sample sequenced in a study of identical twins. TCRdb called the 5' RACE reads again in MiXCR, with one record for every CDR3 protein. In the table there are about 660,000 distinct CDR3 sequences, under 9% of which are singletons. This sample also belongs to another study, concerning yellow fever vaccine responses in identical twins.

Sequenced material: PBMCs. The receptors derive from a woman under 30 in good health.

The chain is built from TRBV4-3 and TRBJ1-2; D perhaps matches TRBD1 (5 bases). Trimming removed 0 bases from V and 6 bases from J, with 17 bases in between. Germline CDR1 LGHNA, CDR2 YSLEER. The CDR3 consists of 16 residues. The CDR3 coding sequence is TGCGCCAGCAGCCAAGATCGGGGGGTCGGGGGAAATGGCTACACCTTC. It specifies CASSQDRGVGGNGYTF.

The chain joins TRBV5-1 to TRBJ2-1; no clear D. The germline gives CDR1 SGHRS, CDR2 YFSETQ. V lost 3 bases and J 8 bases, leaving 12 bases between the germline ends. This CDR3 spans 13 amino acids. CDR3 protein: CASSWLRVDEQFF. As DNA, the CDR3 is TGCGCCAGCAGCTGGCTGAGAGTCGATGAGCAGTTCTTC.

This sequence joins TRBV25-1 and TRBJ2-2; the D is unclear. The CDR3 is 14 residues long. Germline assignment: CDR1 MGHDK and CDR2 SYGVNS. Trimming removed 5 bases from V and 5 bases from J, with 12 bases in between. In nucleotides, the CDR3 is TGTGCCAGCAGTTCGGTTTCCCTAACCGGGGAGCTGTTTTTT. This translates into CASSSVSLTGELFF.

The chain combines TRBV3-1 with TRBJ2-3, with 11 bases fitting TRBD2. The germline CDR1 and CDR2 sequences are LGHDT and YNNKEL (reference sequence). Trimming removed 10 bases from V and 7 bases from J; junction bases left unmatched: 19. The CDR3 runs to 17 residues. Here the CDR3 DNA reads TGTGCCACCTGCCAAGGAACACTAGCGGGGGTGAGAAATACGCAGTATTTT. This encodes CATCQGTLAGVRNTQYF.

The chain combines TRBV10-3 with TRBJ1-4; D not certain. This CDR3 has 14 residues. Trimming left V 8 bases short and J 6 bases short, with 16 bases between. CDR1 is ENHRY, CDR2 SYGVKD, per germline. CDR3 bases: TGTGCCATCTCAACTGGGCAGGTGGATGAAAAACTGTTTTTT. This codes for CAISTGQVDEKLFF.